The T cell receptor (beta chain) described here comes from a study of graft-versus-host responses after intestinal transplantation. Study details: The transplants performed in recipients were multivisceral, liver-intestinal, or isolated intestinal.

Produced via immunoSEQ multiplex PCR; TCRdb's table is partial and in-frame only. The sample shows 60,000 to 65,000 clones, more than 85% of them seen only once. Worth noting for this clone: Its cognate antigen is unknown.

Germline V CDR1 and CDR2: MNHEY, SMNVEV (reference sequence). V lost 3 bases and J 0 bases, leaving 6 bases between the germline ends. This CDR3 spans 13 amino acids. Study-level findings and limits: Declines in HvG clones occurring early post-transplant were associated with peak circulating GvH clone levels. Detected in recipient marrow were GvH clones, some of which were first observed in ileum or blood.

Sample: unstimulated CD8+ T cells sorted from spleen or lymph node cells, taken before transplant. The gene calls are TRBV27 and TRBJ2-7; D not resolved. The receptor's source is a human donor who was the organ donor for an intestinal transplant. For the CDR3, the DNA is TGTGCCAGCAGTTTCTCGAGCTCCTACGAGCAGTACTTC. Protein sequence: CASSFSSSYEQYF.